The 6 T cell receptor beta chains in this list originate from one sample, sequenced in a study of shared clonotypes between healthy human individuals (dated by TCRdb to 2018 to 2020). The library was made by the immunoSEQ multiplex PCR assay. The table was pulled from immuneACCESS by TCRdb, which kept in-frame rearrangements only. Such tables lose some clones; where checked, under half of the loss comes from unresolved V genes, and the rest has no known cause. The sample includes about 480,000 clones, with more than 65% observed a single time. Approximately 13% of the sample goes to the ten largest clones. The sample was PBMCs. These receptors were taken from a woman between 35 and 50 years old in good health. Some clones in this sample may be carry-over from other donors' samples.

CDR3 protein: CASRRLLAGENTGELFF. In DNA, the CDR3 is TGTGCCAGCAGACGATTACTAGCGGGGGAGAACACCGGGGAGCTGTTTTTT. The chain carries TRBV27 and TRBJ2-2; 11 bases line up with TRBD2. J was trimmed by 1 base and V by 6 bases; bases with no gene match: 7. The CDR3 has 17 amino acids. The V gene's germline CDR1 is MNHEY and CDR2 SMNVEV (reference sequence).

The J gene is TRBJ1-5, the V gene TRBV2; D is perhaps TRBD1 (5 bases). Trimming removed 7 bases at V and 3 bases at J, with 19 bases between. This CDR3 has 16 residues. Germline V gene sequence: CDR1 SNHLY, CDR2 FYNNEI. The chain's CDR3 is CASTQEAGILNQPQHF. The DNA for the CDR3 is TGTGCCAGCACCCAGGAGGCAGGGATACTCAATCAGCCCCAGCATTTT.

V usage is TRBV10-3 and J usage is TRBJ2-3; 12 bases map to TRBD1. CDR1 and CDR2 (germline): ENHRY, SYGVKD. CDR3 length: 17 residues. J lost 6 bases, V lost 7 bases, and 14 bases had no gene match. The CDR3 nucleotides are TGTGCCATCACCGCTCATGAGGGACAGGGGGCCCCGGATACGCAGTATTTT. Translated: CAITAHEGQGAPDTQYF.

V gene TRBV5-4 combines with J gene TRBJ2-5, with TRBD1 identical over 9 bases. The germline V gene encodes CDR1 SGHNT and CDR2 YYREEE (reference sequence). This CDR3 has 16 residues. The trim removed 3 bases at V and 4 bases at J, leaving 10 bases unmatched. The DNA of the CDR3 is TGTGCCAGCAGCTCCCCTCGGGACAGGGTCGCAGAGACCCAGTACTTC. Translation: CASSSPRDRVAETQYF.

This clone has just one count. This chain joins TRBV11-2 and TRBJ2-7; TRBD1 matches 9 bases. V was pared by 2 bases and J by 5 bases, with 16 bases of the junction left unmatched. Germline CDR1 SGHAT, CDR2 FQNNGV. The CDR3 totals 18 residues. CDR3 amino acids: CASSLPPPGTGSSNEQYF. DNA of the CDR3: TGTGCCAGCAGCTTACCCCCCCCCGGGACAGGGTCCTCAAACGAGCAGTACTTC.

The gene calls are TRBV2 and TRBJ2-7; TRBD1 matches 7 bases. V lost 7 bases and J lost 1; bases outside the gene matches: 7. The CDR3 is made up of 14 amino acids. Per germline, CDR1 SNHLY and CDR2 FYNNEI. This chain's CDR3 is CASKVRGQSYEQYF. In DNA, the CDR3 is TGTGCCAGCAAAGTAAGGGGACAGTCCTACGAGCAGTACTTC.